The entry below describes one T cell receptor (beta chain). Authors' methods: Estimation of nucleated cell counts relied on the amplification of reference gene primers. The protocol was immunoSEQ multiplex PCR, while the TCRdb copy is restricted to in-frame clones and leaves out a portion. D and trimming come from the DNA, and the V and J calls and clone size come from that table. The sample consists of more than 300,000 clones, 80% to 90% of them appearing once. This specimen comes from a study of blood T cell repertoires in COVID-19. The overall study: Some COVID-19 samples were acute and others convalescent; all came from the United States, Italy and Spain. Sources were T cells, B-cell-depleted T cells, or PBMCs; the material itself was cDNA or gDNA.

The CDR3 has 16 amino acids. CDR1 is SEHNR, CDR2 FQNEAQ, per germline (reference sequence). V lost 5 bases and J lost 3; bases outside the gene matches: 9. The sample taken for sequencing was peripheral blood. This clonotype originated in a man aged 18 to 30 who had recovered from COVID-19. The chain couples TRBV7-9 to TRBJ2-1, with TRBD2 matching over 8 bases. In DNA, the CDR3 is TGTGCCAGCAGCCCCTCCGGGGGGGCCTTCTACAATGAGCAGTTCTTC. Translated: CASSPSGGAFYNEQFF.